The sequence of this TCR beta chain was determined in a study of brain T cells in children with intractable seizures. The assay was immunoSEQ multiplex PCR, and TCRdb's table has in-frame clones only and misses some. The table has approximately 330,000 clones, over 90% seen once. Worth noting for this clone: Its antigen is as yet unknown.

Specified time point: blood from clinic visit 5 months post-surgery; TSC patient then seizure free. Only cases whose brain tissue showed the highest T cell transcript signatures were sequenced. Study findings and constraints: Absence of clones before surgery may stem from lower sequencing depth. Patients' HCMV serostatus was unknown; virus specificity rests on CDR3 similarity alone.

CDR3 length: 16 residues. The TCR comes from a boy under two years old with tuberous sclerosis and intractable seizures. The chain uses TRBV21-1 and TRBJ1-2. TRBV21-1 is a pseudogene segment. This specimen was peripheral blood, taken roughly 5 months after surgery. The CDR3 here is CASSKARGVANYGYTF. CDR3 DNA sequence: TGTGCCAGCAGCAAAGCGCGGGGGGTAGCCAACTATGGCTACACCTTC.